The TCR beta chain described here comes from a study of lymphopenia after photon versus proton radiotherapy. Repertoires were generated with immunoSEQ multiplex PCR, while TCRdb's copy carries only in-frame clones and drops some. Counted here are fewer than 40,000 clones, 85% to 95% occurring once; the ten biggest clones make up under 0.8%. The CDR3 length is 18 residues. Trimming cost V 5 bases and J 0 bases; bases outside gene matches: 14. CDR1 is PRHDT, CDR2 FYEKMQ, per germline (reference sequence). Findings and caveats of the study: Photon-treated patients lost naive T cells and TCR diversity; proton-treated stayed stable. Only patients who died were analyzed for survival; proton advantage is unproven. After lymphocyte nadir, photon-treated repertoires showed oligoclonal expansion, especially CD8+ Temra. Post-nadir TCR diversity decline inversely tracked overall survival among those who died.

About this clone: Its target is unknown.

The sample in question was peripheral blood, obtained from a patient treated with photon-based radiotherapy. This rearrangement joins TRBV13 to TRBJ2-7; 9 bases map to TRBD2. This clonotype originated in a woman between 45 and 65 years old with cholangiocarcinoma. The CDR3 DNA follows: TGTGCCAGCAGCGCGGCTGGGCCTAGCGGGGCTTACTCCTACGAGCAGTACTTC. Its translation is CASSAAGPSGAYSYEQYF.